The rows below give T cell receptor beta chains drawn from one sample of a study of T cells after yellow fever vaccination. MiXCR was run by TCRdb on the 5' RACE reads, yielding one entry per CDR3 protein. Here the sample spans about 320,000 distinct CDR3 sequences, approximately 11% being singletons. The specimen comprised CD4+ T cells sorted from PBMCs, sampled 45 days after the yellow fever booster vaccination. These receptors originate from a man younger than 35 who received the YFV17D yellow fever vaccine. CDR3s include the opening cysteine and the closing phenylalanine or tryptophan. The size of a clone is reported for some rows only, either as once, few or many, or as a class for expanded clones.

size: few
V: TRBV20-1
CDR3: CSASIGVGYTF

size: NA
V: TRBV28
CDR3: CASMEGATGELFF

size: few
V: TRBV19
CDR3: CASSIARQGWIQPQHF

size: few
V: TRBV4-1
CDR3: CASSLGLTGGEETQYF

size: few
V: TRBV20-1
CDR3: CSAKEGTLEAFF

size: NA
V: TRBV6-2/TRBV6-3
CDR3: CASSYYRRVDQPQHF

size: few
V: TRBV5-6
CDR3: CASSLFPLNTEAFF

size: few
V: TRBV30
CDR3: CAWSETGIGYEQYF

size: NA
V: TRBV12-3/TRBV12-4
CDR3: CASSFAGPGQPQHF

size: few
V: TRBV6-1
CDR3: CASSRDGRNEKLFF

size: NA
V: TRBV5-1
CDR3: CASSAGGLSYEQYF

size: few
V: TRBV5-1
CDR3: CASKSPGAYGYTF

size: few
V: TRBV2
CDR3: CAITSGGTIRELFF

size: many
V: TRBV7-2
CDR3: CASSSSNYGYTF

size: NA
V: TRBV7-9
CDR3: CASSPGTVSVEKLFF

size: many
V: TRBV6-5
CDR3: CASSYVDANQETQYF

size: NA
V: TRBV11-2
CDR3: CASSLQVGFYGYTF

size: few
V: TRBV7-2
CDR3: CASSFRRTTNEQFF

size: few
V: TRBV12-3/TRBV12-4
CDR3: CASQTGTALETQYF

size: few
V: TRBV20-1
CDR3: CSARGQRNTEAFF

size: few
V: TRBV2
CDR3: CASSDSGFRGGRNEQFF

size: NA
V: TRBV7-9
CDR3: CASSRDRGYNSPLHF

size: few
V: TRBV6-5
CDR3: CASSYGTGGQPQHF

size: NA
V: TRBV27
CDR3: CASSLSGRGLDEQFF

size: few
V: TRBV5-1
CDR3: CASSLGSQGLDTQYF

size: NA
V: TRBV28
CDR3: CASSPRTYPIQEAFF

size: many
V: TRBV7-9
CDR3: CASSHSKGRGTDTQYF

size: NA
V: TRBV11-3
CDR3: CASSPGAGLGNEQFF

size: few
V: TRBV10-3
CDR3: CAISGTAANSPLHF

size: NA
V: TRBV12-3/TRBV12-4
CDR3: CASGDRDTSYEQYF

size: NA
V: TRBV4-2
CDR3: CASSQDPRGRMNTEAFF

size: many
V: TRBV4-3
CDR3: CASSQGRGVRTQYF

size: few
V: TRBV10-3
CDR3: CAISDEGKETQYF

size: few
V: TRBV20-1
CDR3: CSASDPLAVTDTQYF

size: NA
V: TRBV12-3/TRBV12-4
CDR3: CASRQVGRESSPLHF

size: many
V: TRBV4-1
CDR3: CASSPVVARSYNEQFF

size: NA
V: TRBV7-2
CDR3: CASSRTGADTDTQYF

size: many
V: TRBV6-5
CDR3: CASSLAATYQETQYF

size: NA
V: TRBV29-1
CDR3: CSYRYTSTDTQYF

size: NA
V: TRBV7-9
CDR3: CASSPRSGSYEQYF

size: NA
V: TRBV19
CDR3: CASRNPGLRSDTQYF

size: many
V: TRBV5-1
CDR3: CASSSGGGTYEQYF

size: NA
V: TRBV6-4
CDR3: CASRLSGGLGEQFF

size: few
V: TRBV7-8
CDR3: CASSPYPGLGQETQYF

size: NA
V: TRBV5-5
CDR3: CASSPDRGRTFWSPLHF

size: NA
V: TRBV4-1
CDR3: CASSPLGVSGGQFF

size: NA
V: TRBV7-2
CDR3: CASSLGLATQHF

size: NA
V: TRBV7-9
CDR3: CASERGNANTGELFF

size: few
V: TRBV6-6
CDR3: CASSYWGLTNTGELFF

size: NA
V: TRBV20-1
CDR3: CSATRTYHNEQFF

size: NA
V: TRBV2
CDR3: CASRRQGLQYSPLHF

size: many
V: TRBV4-3
CDR3: CASSQEVGEYEQYF